The 21 T cell receptor beta chains given below trace back to one sample, sequenced in a study of early T cells in non-severe SARS-CoV-2 infection (dated by TCRdb to the early 2020s). Library method: 5' RACE. Sequenced on a NextSeq 500. TCRdb reprocessing: public reads trimmed at Q25 with fastp, clones called with MiXCR, in-frame beta chains kept. Merged by CDR3 protein, the rows form single entries marked with the most common genes and DNA. Counted in this sample were some 9,500 distinct CDR3 sequences; about 5% of them appeared once. Roughly 10% of the sample goes to the ten largest clones. Specimen: whole blood. These receptors all come from an adult who was a healthcare worker with PCR-confirmed SARS-CoV-2 infection or an uninfected control (not recorded which).

This clonotype was detected ten times or more. V and J are TRBV6-1 and TRBJ1-1, with 12 bases that match TRBD1. The length of the CDR3 is 13 residues. From germline, CDR1 is MNHNS and CDR2 SASEGT. V was clipped by 6 bases and J by 6 bases; unmatched bases: 2. As DNA, the CDR3 is TGTGCCAGCAGGGGACAGGGGGCCGCTGAAGCTTTCTTT. Amino acid sequence: CASRGQGAAEAFF.

This clonotype was counted many times. The CDR3 protein is CASSPAQGYVYGYTF. The CDR3 DNA reads TGTGCCAGCAGCCCAGCCCAGGGCTACGTCTATGGCTACACCTTC. The J gene is TRBJ1-2, the V gene TRBV16, with D maybe TRBD1 (5 bases). Per the germline V gene, CDR1 is KGHSY and CDR2 is FQNENV. The CDR3 totals 15 residues. The V end was cut by 4 bases, the J end by 4 bases, with 16 bases between.

In its sample, this clonotype was seen many times. The V call is TRBV20-1, the J call TRBJ2-1, with 10 bases that match TRBD2. Germline loops: CDR1 DFQATT, CDR2 SNEGSKA (reference sequence). J was trimmed by 2 bases and V by 0 bases; bases with no gene match: 4. This CDR3 comprises 16 residues. This CDR3 is CSAREGAGGPYNEQFF. For the CDR3, the DNA is TGCAGTGCTAGAGAGGGAGCGGGAGGGCCCTACAATGAGCAGTTCTTC.

Ten or more counts support this clonotype. This sequence joins TRBV7-9 and TRBJ1-2, with a tentative D call TRBD1 (5 bases). Germline values: CDR1 SEHNR, CDR2 FQNEAQ (reference sequence). V was trimmed by 2 bases and J by 7 bases, leaving 17 bases between them. The CDR3 extends over 15 amino acids. CDR3 sequence: CASSLSGQGGFGYTF. The CDR3 region has the DNA TGTGCCAGCAGCTTATCGGGGCAGGGAGGTTTTGGCTACACCTTC.

This clonotype was found many times. V and J are TRBV10-3 and TRBJ2-1; a possible D gene is TRBD2 (5 bases). Germline CDR1 ENHRY, CDR2 SYGVKD. V was cut by 6 bases and J by 0 bases, with 21 bases left in between. There are 18 residues in the CDR3. CDR3 amino acids: CAIRPWTENSSSYNEQFF. The CDR3 DNA reads TGTGCCATCAGACCTTGGACTGAAAACAGCAGCTCCTACAATGAGCAGTTCTTC.

In its sample, this clonotype is medium-sized (0.01 to 0.1%). This chain connects TRBV20-1 to TRBJ2-7, with D uncertain. Germline CDR1 reads DFQATT; CDR2 reads SNEGSKA (reference sequence). CDR3 size: 13 residues. Trimming cost V 0 bases and J 6 bases, with 12 bases left between them. CDR3 DNA: TGCAGTGCTAGAGATATAAGGGTTGGCGAGCAGTACTTC. Its protein is CSARDIRVGEQYF.

This clonotype turned up a few times. The V gene is TRBV5-1, the J gene TRBJ2-7, with 10 positions matching TRBD2. The V gene's germline CDR1 is SGHRS and CDR2 YFSETQ. This CDR3 has 15 amino acids. V trimming: 0 bases; J trimming: 7 bases; junction bases outside the gene matches: 7. CDR3 amino acids: CASSLVVAGGGEQYF. The CDR3 nucleotides are TGCGCCAGCAGCTTGGTGGTAGCGGGAGGAGGTGAGCAGTACTTC.

By share of the sample, this clonotype is medium-sized (0.01 to 0.1%). The chain recombines TRBV5-1 with TRBJ1-1; no firm D call. V was shortened by 3 bases and J by 0 bases, with 12 bases between the two germline ends. In germline, CDR1 is SGHRS, CDR2 YFSETQ. The CDR3 is 15 residues long. The CDR3 nucleotides are TGCGCCAGCAGCTACATAGGTACCATGAACACTGAAGCTTTCTTT. It yields the protein CASSYIGTMNTEAFF.

In this sample, this clonotype is medium-sized. The V call is TRBV29-1, the J call TRBJ2-1; TRBD2 agrees at 8 bases. Trimming took 7 bases from V and 2 from J; bases not matched to a gene: 4. This CDR3 spans 13 amino acids. The V gene's germline CDR1 is SQVTM and CDR2 ANQGSEA. CDR3 sequence: CSAFSGAYNEQFF. Here the CDR3 DNA reads TGCAGCGCCTTTAGCGGGGCCTACAATGAGCAGTTCTTC.

This clonotype is categorized as medium-sized (0.01 to 0.1%). This chain joins TRBV6-1 and TRBJ1-2; 9 bases agree with TRBD1. CDR3 size: 16 residues. Germline V gives CDR1 MNHNS, CDR2 SASEGT. The junction had 13 bases not matched to a gene; V was cut back by 8 bases and J by 3 bases. CDR3 bases: TGTGCCAGCGGGGGAATCACAGGGGGCACGGACTATGGCTACACCTTC. Its translation is CASGGITGGTDYGYTF.

This clonotype was counted many times. This chain joins TRBV7-2 and TRBJ2-2; a weak D match, TRBD2 (5 bases). Trimming took off 3 bases at V and 4 bases at J, with 12 bases between the two ends. CDR3 length equals 15 residues. Germline CDR1 reads SGHTA; CDR2 reads FQGNSA. CDR3: CASSLSKAVTGELFF. The CDR3 DNA is TGTGCCAGCAGCTTGAGCAAAGCGGTCACCGGGGAGCTGTTTTTT.

This clonotype was counted ten times or more. The chain joins TRBV21-1 to TRBJ2-1; the table's D call, TRBD2, was not checked against the DNA. TRBV21-1 is given as a pseudogene. The CDR3 spans 18 residues. CDR3 nucleotide sequence: TGTGCCAGCAGAATCGAGCTAGCGGGAGATTTTCCTTACAATGAGCAGTTCTTC. Its protein is CASRIELAGDFPYNEQFF.

This clonotype is medium-sized. This chain links TRBV7-8 with TRBJ1-2; D unclear. The CDR3 consists of 15 residues. From germline, CDR1 is SGHVS and CDR2 FQNEAQ. V was trimmed by 4 bases and J by 1 base, leaving 13 bases between them. CDR3 protein: CASSSRPTSNYGYTF. CDR3 coding DNA: TGTGCCAGCAGCTCCCGACCGACCAGTAACTATGGCTACACCTTC.

This clonotype was observed a few times. J is TRBJ2-3 and V is TRBV20-1; D gene unclear. This CDR3 is built from 13 residues. With 2 bases removed from V and 3 bases from J, the gap between germline ends came to 9 bases. Germline loops: CDR1 DFQATT, CDR2 SNEGSKA (reference sequence). This CDR3 reads CSARIGLTDTQYF. The CDR3 DNA reads TGCAGTGCTAGAATCGGGCTTACAGATACGCAGTATTTT.

In its sample, this clonotype is medium-sized (0.01 to 0.1%). The CDR3 here is CASSPTGGGTDTQYF. CDR3 DNA sequence: TGTGCCAGCTCACCAACAGGGGGAGGCACAGATACGCAGTATTTT. V and J are TRBV18 and TRBJ2-3, with 8 bases matching TRBD1. After removal of 2 bases from V and 1 base from J, the junction contained 2 bases not matched to a gene. In germline, CDR1 is KGHSH, CDR2 LQKENI. The CDR3 has 15 amino acids.

This clonotype was counted at least ten times. The chain carries TRBV20-1 and TRBJ2-5; a weak D match, TRBD1 (5 bases). The germline gives CDR1 DFQATT, CDR2 SNEGSKA (reference sequence). V shed 5 bases and J shed 1 base, with 14 bases lying between them. The CDR3 is 14 residues long. The CDR3: CSALDSWTQETQYF. In DNA, the CDR3 is TGCAGTGCTCTTGACAGCTGGACCCAAGAGACCCAGTACTTC.

This clonotype is judged medium-sized. V and J are TRBV27 and TRBJ2-3, with D unclear. Germline V gene data show CDR1 as MNHEY and CDR2 as SMNVEV (reference sequence). The CDR3 is 11 residues long. The V end was cut by 8 bases, the J end by 5 bases, with 8 bases between. CDR3 loop: CASVLGDTQYF. The CDR3 DNA reads TGTGCCAGCGTCTTGGGAGATACGCAGTATTTT.

By frequency in the sample, this clonotype is medium-sized. This rearrangement joins TRBV20-1 to TRBJ2-3; D ambiguous. Germline values: CDR1 DFQATT, CDR2 SNEGSKA (reference sequence). Trimming shortened V by 0 bases and J by 2 bases, and 12 bases separated the two germline ends. The CDR3 extends over 15 amino acids. The CDR3 here is CSARDYSINTDTQYF. CDR3 nucleotides: TGCAGTGCTAGAGATTACTCGATTAACACAGATACGCAGTATTTT.

This clonotype occurred many times. The J gene is TRBJ1-2, the V gene TRBV20-1; D ambiguous. Looked up from germline, CDR1 is DFQATT and CDR2 is SNEGSKA (reference sequence). Between the trimmed V and J ends, which lost 8 bases and 0 bases, there was a span of 7 bases. This CDR3 spans 11 amino acids. Here the CDR3 reads CSTKANYGYTF. The CDR3 bases are TGCAGTACTAAAGCTAACTATGGCTACACCTTC.

This clonotype came up many times. V and J are TRBV3-1 and TRBJ2-7; the match to TRBD2 covers 9 bases. The CDR3 runs 17 residues. CDR1 is LGHDT, CDR2 YNNKEL, per germline (reference sequence). The junction had 9 bases not matched to a gene; V was cut back by 3 bases and J by 0 bases. CDR3 protein: CASSHRTSARSSYEQYF. CDR3 bases: TGTGCCAGCAGCCACCGGACTAGCGCCAGGAGCTCCTACGAGCAGTACTTC.

This clonotype is termed medium-sized (0.01 to 0.1%). V gene TRBV11-3 combines with J gene TRBJ2-1; TRBD2 agrees at 8 bases. The V gene's germline CDR1 is SGHNT and CDR2 YENEEA. This CDR3 region has 16 residues. V lost 1 base, J lost 8 bases, and 10 bases stayed unmatched. As DNA, the CDR3 is TGTGCCAGCAGCTTAGTTTGGACGGCGGGAGGCCATGAGCAGTTCTTC. Translation gives CASSLVWTAGGHEQFF.